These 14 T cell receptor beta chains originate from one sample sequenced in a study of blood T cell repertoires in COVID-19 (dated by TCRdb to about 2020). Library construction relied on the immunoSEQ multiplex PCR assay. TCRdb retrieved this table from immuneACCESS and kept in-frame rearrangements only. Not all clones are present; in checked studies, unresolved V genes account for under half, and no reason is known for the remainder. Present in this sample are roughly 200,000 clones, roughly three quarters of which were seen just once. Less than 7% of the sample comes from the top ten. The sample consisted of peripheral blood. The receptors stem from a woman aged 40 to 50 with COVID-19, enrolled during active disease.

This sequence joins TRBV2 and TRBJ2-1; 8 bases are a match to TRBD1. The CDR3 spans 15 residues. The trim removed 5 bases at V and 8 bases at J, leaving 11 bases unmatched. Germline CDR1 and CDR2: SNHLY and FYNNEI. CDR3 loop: CASSLHGQGVDEQFF. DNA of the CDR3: TGTGCCAGCAGTCTACATGGACAGGGAGTGGATGAGCAGTTCTTC.

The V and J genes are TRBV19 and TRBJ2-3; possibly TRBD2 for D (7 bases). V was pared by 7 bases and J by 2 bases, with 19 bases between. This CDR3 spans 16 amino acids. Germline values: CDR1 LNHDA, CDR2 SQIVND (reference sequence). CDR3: CASKQNGGLNTDTQYF. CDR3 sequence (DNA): TGTGCCAGTAAGCAGAACGGGGGGCTTAACACAGATACGCAGTATTTT.

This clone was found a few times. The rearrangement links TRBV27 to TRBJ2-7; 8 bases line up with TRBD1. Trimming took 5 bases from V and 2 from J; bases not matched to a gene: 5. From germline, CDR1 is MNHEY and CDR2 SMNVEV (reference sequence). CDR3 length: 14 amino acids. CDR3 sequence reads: CASSRTGMPYEQYF. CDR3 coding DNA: TGTGCCAGCAGTAGGACAGGGATGCCCTACGAGCAGTACTTC.

In DNA form, the CDR3 reads TGCGCCAGCAGTGAGTCCTTCGGGGGTACCGGGGAGCTGTTTTTT. This gives the protein CASSESFGGTGELFF. The rearrangement uses TRBV10-1 and TRBJ2-2, with D possibly TRBD2 on 6 matching bases. This CDR3 spans 15 amino acids. Between the trimmed V and J ends, which lost 0 bases and 5 bases, there was a span of 10 bases. Germline CDR1 and CDR2: WNHNN and SYGVQD (reference sequence).

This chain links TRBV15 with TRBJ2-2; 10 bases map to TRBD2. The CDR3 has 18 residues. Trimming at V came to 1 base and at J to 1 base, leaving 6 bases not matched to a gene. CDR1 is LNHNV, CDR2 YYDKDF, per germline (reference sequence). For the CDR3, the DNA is TGTGCCACCAGCAGAGTAGGAACTAGCGGGGTGAACACCGGGGAGCTGTTTTTT. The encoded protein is CATSRVGTSGVNTGELFF.

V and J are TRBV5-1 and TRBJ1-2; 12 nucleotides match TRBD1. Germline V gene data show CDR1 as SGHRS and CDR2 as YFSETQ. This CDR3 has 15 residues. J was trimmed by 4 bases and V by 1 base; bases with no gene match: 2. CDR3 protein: CASSLMGQGAYGYTF. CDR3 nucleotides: TGCGCCAGCAGCTTGATGGGACAGGGGGCCTATGGCTACACCTTC.

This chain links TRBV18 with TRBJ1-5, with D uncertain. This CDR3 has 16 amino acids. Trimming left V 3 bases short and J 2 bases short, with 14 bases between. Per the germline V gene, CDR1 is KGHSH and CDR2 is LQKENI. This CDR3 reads CASSPPGISGNQPQHF. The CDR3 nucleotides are TGTGCCAGCTCACCGCCGGGGATATCGGGCAATCAGCCCCAGCATTTT.

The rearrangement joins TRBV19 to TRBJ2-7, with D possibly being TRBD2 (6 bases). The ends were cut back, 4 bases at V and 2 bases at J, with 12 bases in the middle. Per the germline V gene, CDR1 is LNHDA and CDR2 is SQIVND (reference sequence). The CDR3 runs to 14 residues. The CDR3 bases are TGTGCCAGTAGTACTAGCGACGACGCCTACGAGCAGTACTTC. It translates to CASSTSDDAYEQYF.

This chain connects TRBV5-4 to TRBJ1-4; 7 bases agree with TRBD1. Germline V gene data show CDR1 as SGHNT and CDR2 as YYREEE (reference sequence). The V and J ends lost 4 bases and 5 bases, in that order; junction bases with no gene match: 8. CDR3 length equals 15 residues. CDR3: CASSQGQGGNEKLFF. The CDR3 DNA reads TGTGCCAGCAGCCAGGGTCAGGGGGGAAATGAAAAACTGTTTTTT.

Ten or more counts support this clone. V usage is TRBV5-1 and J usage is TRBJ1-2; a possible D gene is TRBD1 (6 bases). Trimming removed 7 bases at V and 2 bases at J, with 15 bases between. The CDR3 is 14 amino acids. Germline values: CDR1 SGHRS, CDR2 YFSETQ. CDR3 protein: CASVAGEGNYGYTF. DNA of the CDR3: TGCGCCAGCGTAGCAGGGGAAGGAAACTATGGCTACACCTTC.

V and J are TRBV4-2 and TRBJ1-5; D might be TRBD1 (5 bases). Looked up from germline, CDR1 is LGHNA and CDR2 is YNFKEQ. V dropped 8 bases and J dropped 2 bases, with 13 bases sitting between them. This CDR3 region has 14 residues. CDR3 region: CASDLGGGNQPQHF. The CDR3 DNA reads TGTGCCAGCGATCTCGGGGGGGGCAATCAGCCCCAGCATTTT.

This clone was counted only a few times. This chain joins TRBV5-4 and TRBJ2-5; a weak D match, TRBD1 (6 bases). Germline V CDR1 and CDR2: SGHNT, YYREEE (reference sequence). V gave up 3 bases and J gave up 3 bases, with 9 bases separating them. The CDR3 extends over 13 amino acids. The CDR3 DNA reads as TGTGCCAGCAGCTCGGACAGCAAAGAGACCCAGTACTTC. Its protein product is CASSSDSKETQYF.

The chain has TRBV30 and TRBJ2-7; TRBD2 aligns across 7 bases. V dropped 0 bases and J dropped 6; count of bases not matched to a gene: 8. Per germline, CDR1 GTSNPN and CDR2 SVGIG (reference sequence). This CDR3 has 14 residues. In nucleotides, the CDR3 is TGTGCCTGGAGTGTAGGAGCGGGGTTGAGCGAGCAGTACTTC. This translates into CAWSVGAGLSEQYF.

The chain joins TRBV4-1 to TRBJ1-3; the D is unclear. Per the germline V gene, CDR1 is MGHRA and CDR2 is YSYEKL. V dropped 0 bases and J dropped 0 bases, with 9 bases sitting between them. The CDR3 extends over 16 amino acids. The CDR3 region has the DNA TGCGCCAGCAGCCAAGAGGTGGGGAGCTCTGGAAACACCATATATTTT. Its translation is CASSQEVGSSGNTIYF.